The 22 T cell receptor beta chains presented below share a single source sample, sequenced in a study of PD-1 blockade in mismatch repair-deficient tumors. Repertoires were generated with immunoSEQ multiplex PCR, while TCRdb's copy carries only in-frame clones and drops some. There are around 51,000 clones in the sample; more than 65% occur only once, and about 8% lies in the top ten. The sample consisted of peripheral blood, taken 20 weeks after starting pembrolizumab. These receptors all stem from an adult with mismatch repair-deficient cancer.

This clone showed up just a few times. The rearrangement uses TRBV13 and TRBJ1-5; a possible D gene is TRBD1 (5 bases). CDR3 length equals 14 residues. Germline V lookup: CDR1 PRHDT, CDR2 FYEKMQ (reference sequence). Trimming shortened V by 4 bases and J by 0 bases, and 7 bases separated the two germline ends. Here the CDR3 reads CASSSGRSNQPQHF. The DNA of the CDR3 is TGTGCCAGCAGCTCGGGACGTAGCAATCAGCCCCAGCATTTT.

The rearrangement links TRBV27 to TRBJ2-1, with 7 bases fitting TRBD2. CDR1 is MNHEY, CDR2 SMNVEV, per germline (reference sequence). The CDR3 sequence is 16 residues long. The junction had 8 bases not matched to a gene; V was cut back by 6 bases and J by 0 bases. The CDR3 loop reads CASSRSGRSSYNEQFF. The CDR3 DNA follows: TGTGCCAGCAGCCGTAGCGGGCGAAGCTCCTACAATGAGCAGTTCTTC.

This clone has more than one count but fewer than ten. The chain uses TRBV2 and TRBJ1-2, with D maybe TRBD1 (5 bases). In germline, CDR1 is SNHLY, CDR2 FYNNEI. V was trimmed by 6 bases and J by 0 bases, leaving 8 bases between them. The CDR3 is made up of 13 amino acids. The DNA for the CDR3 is TGTGCCAGCAGGGACACGGCTAACTATGGCTACACCTTC. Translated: CASRDTANYGYTF. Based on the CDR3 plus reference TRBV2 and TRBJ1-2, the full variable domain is EPEVTQTPSHQVTQMGQEVILRCVPISNHLYFYWYRQILGQKVEFLVSFYNNEISEKSEIFDDQFSVERPDGSNFTLKIRSTKLEDSAMYFCASRDTANYGYTFGSGTRLTVV.

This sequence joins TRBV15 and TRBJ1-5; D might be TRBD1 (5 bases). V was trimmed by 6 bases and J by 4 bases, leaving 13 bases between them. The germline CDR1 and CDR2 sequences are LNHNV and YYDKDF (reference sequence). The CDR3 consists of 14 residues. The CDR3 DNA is TGTGCCACCAGGGAAGGGGTAAATAATCAGCCCCAGCATTTT. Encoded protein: CATREGVNNQPQHF.

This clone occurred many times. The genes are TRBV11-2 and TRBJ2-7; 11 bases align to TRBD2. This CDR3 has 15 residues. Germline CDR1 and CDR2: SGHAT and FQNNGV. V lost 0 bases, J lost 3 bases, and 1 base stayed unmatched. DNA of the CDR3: TGTGCCAGCAGCTTAGAACTAGCGGGAGACTACGAGCAGTACTTC. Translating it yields CASSLELAGDYEQYF.

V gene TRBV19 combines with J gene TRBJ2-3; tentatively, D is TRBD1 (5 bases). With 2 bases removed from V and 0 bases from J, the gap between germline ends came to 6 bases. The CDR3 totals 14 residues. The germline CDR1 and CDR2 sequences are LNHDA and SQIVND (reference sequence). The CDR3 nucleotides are TGTGCCAGTAGTATAACAGGAAGCACAGATACGCAGTATTTT. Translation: CASSITGSTDTQYF.

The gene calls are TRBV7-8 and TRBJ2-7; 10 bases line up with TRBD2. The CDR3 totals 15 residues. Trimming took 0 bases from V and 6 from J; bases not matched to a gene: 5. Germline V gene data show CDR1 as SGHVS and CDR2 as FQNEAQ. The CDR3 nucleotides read TGTGCCAGCAGCTTAGCGAAACTAGCGGGGAGCGAGCAGTACTTC. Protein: CASSLAKLAGSEQYF.

The CDR3 DNA reads TGTGCCACCAGCGGACGGACTAGCGGGAGGTTCGAGCAGTACTTC. This gives the protein CATSGRTSGRFEQYF. V usage is TRBV15 and J usage is TRBJ2-7, with TRBD2 matching 14 bases. The trim removed 5 bases at V and 6 bases at J, leaving 6 bases unmatched. This CDR3 contains 15 residues. Germline V gene lookup returns CDR1 LNHNV and CDR2 YYDKDF (reference sequence). Complete variable domain (other parts from reference TRBV15 and TRBJ2-7): DAMVIQNPRYQVTQFGKPVTLSCSQTLNHNVMYWYQQKSSQAPKLLFHYYDKDFNNEADTPDNFQSRRPNTSFCFLDIRSPGLGDTAMYLCATSGRTSGRFEQYFGPGTRLTVT.

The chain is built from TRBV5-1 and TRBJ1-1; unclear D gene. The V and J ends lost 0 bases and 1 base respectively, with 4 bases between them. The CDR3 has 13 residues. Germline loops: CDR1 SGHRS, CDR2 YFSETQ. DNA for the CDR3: TGCGCCAGCAGCTTGGCCTGGAACACTGAAGCTTTCTTT. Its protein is CASSLAWNTEAFF.

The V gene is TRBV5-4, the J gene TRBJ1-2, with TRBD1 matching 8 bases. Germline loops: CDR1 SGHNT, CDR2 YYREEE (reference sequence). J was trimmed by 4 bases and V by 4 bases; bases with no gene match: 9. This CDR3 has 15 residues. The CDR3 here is CASSIPTGETYGYTF. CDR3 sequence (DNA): TGTGCCAGCAGCATCCCGACAGGGGAAACCTATGGCTACACCTTC.

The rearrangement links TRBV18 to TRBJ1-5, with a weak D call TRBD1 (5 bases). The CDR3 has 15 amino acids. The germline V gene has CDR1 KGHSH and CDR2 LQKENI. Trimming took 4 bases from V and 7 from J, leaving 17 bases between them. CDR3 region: CASSLERWGAQPQHF. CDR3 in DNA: TGTGCCAGCTCACTAGAGCGGTGGGGCGCCCAGCCCCAGCATTTT.

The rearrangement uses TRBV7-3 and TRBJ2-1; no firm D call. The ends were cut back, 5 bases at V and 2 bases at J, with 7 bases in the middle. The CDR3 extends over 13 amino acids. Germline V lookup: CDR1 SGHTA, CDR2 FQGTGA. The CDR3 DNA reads TGTGCCAGCAGCCCCCTGACCTACAATGAGCAGTTCTTC. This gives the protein CASSPLTYNEQFF.

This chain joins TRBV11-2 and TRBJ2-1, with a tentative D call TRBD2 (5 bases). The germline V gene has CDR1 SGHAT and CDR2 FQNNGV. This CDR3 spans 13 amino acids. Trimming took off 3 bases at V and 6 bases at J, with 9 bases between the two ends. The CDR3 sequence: CASSFGLPNEQFF. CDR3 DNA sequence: TGTGCCAGCAGCTTTGGACTGCCCAATGAGCAGTTCTTC. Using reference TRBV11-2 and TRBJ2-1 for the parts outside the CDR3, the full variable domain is EAGVAQSPRYKIIEKRQSVAFWCNPISGHATLYWYQQILGQGPKLLIQFQNNGVVDDSQLPKDRFSAERLKGVDSTLKIQPAKLEDSAVYLCASSFGLPNEQFFGPGTRLTVL.

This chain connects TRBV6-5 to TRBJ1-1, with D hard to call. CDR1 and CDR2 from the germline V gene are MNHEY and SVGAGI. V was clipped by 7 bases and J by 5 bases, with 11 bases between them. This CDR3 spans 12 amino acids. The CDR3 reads CASKGVGTEAFF. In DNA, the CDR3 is TGTGCCAGCAAGGGCGTAGGGACTGAAGCTTTCTTT.

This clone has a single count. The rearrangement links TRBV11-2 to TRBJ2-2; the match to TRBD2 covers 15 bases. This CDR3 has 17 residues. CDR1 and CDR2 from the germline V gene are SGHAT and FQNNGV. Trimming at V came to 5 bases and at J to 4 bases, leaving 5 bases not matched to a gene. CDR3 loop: CASSLGLAGGPTGELFF. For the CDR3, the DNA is TGTGCCAGCAGCCTTGGACTAGCGGGAGGGCCCACCGGGGAGCTGTTTTTT.

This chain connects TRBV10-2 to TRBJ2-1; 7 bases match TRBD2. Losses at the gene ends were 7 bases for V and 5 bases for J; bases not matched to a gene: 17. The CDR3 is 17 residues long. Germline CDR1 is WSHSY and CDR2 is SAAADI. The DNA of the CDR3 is TGCGCCAGCACGAAGGCTTCAGGTGGCGGGAGCGACAATGAGCAGTTCTTC. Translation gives CASTKASGGGSDNEQFF.

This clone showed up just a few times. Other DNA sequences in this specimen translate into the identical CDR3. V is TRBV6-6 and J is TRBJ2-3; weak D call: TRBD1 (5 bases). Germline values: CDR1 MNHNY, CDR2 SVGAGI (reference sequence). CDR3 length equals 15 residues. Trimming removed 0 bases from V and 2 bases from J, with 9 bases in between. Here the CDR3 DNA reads TGTGCCAGCAGTTACTCGGCAGGGTCCACAGATACGCAGTATTTT. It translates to CASSYSAGSTDTQYF.

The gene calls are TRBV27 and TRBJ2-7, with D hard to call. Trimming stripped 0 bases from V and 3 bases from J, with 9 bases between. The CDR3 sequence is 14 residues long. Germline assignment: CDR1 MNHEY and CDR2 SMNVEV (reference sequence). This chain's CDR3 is CASSLSGSLYEQYF. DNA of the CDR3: TGTGCCAGCAGTTTATCAGGGTCTCTCTACGAGCAGTACTTC.

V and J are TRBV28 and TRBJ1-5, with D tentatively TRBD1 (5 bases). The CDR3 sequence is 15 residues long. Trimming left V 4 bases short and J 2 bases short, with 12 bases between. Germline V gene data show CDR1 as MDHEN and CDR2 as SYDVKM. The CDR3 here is CASSSPGEGNQPQHF. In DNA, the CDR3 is TGTGCCAGCAGTTCCCCGGGGGAAGGCAATCAGCCCCAGCATTTT. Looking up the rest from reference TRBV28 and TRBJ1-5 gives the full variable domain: DVKVTQSSRYLVKRTGEKVFLECVQDMDHENMFWYRQDPGLGLRLIYFSYDVKMKEKGDIPEGYSVSREKKERFSLILESASTNQTSMYLCASSSPGEGNQPQHFGDGTRLSIL.

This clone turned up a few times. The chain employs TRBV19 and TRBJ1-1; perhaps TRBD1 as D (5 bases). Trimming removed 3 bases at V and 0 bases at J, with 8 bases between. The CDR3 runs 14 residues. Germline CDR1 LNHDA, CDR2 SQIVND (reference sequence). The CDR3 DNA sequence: TGTGCCAGTAGTATCGGGACCTTGAACACTGAAGCTTTCTTT. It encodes CASSIGTLNTEAFF.

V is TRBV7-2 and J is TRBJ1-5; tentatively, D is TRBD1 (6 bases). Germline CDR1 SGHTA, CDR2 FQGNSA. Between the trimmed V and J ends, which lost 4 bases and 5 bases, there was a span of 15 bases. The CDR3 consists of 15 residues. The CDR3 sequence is CASSSRWGADQPQHF. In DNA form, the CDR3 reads TGTGCCAGCAGCTCTAGATGGGGGGCGGATCAGCCCCAGCATTTT.

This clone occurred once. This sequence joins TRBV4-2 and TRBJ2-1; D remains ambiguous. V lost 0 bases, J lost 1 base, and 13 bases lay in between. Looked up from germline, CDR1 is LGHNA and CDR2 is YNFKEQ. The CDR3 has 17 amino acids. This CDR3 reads CASSQDLARFSYNEQFF. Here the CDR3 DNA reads TGTGCCAGCAGCCAAGATTTGGCACGGTTTTCCTACAATGAGCAGTTCTTC.